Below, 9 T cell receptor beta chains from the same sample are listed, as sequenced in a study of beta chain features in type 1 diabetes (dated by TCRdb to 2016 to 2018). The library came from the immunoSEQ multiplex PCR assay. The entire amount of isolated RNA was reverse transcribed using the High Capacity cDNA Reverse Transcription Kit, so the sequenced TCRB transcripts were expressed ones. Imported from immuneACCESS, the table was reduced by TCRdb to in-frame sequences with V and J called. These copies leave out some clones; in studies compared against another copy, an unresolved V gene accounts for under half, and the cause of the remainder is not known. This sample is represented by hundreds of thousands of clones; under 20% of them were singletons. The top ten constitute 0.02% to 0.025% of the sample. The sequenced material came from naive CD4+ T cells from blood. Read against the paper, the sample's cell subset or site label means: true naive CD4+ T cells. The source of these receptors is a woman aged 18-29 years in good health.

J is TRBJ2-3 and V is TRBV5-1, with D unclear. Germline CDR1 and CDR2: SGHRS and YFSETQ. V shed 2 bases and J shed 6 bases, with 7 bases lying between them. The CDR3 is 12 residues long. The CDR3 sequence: CASSFTSDTQYF. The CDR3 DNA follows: TGCGCCAGCAGCTTCACATCCGATACGCAGTATTTT.

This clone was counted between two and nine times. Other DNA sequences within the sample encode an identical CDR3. The CDR3 nucleotides read TGTGCCAGCAGCCCCGGACAGGGGACCTATGGCTACACCTTC. Translation: CASSPGQGTYGYTF. This chain joins TRBV28 and TRBJ1-2, with 9 positions matching TRBD1. The CDR3 spans 14 residues. Trimming cost V 6 bases and J 4 bases; bases outside gene matches: 6. The germline V gene encodes CDR1 MDHEN and CDR2 SYDVKM.

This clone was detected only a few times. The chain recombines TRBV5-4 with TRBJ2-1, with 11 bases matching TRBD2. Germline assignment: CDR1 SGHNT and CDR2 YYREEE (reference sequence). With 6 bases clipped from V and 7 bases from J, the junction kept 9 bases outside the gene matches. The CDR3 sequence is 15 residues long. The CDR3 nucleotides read TGTGCCAGCAAGCGACTAGCGGGATTAGAAAATGAGCAGTTCTTC. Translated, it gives CASKRLAGLENEQFF.

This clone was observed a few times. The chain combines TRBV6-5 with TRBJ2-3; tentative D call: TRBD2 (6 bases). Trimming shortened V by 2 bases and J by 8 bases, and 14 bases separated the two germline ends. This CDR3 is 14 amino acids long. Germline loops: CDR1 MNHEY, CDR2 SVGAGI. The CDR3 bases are TGTGCCAGCAGTTACGGAGTAGCGGTTAGTACGCAGTATTTT. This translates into CASSYGVAVSTQYF.

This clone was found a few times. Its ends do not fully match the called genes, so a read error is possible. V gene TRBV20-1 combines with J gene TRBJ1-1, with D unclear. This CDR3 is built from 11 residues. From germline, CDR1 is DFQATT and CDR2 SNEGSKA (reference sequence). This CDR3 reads CSASFQYEVLF. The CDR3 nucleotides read TGCAGTGCTAGTTTCCAGTATGAAGTTCTCTTT.

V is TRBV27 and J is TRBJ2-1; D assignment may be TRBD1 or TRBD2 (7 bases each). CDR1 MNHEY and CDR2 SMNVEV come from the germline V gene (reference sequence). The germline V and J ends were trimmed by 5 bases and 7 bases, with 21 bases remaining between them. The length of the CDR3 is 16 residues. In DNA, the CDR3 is TGTGCCAGCAGTCCCTACGGGGCGGGGGACAGAAATGAGCAGTTCTTC. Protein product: CASSPYGAGDRNEQFF.

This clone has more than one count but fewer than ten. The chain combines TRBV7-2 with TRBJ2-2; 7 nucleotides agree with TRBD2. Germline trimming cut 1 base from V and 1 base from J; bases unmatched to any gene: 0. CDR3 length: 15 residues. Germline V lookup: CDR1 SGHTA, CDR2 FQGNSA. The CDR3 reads CASSLGGRNTGELFF. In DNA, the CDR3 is TGTGCCAGCAGCTTAGGCGGGAGGAACACCGGGGAGCTGTTTTTT. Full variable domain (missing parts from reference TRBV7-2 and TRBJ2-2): GAGVSQSPSNKVTEKGKDVELRCDPISGHTALYWYRQSLGQGLEFLIYFQGNSAPDKSGLPSDRFSAERTGGSVSTLTIQRTQQEDSAVYLCASSLGGRNTGELFFGEGSRLTVL.

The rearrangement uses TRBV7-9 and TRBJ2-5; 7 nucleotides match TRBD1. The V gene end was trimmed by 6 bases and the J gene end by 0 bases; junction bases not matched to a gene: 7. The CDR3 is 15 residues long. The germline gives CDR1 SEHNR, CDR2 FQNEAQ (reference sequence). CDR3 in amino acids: CASRKGASYQETQYF. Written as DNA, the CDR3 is TGTGCCAGCAGAAAGGGGGCATCATACCAAGAGACCCAGTACTTC. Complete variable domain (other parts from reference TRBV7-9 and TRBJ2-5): DTGVSQNPRHKITKRGQNVTFRCDPISEHNRLYWYRQTLGQGPEFLTYFQNEAQLEKSRLLSDRFSAERPKGSFSTLEIQRTEQGDSAMYLCASRKGASYQETQYFGPGTRLLVL.

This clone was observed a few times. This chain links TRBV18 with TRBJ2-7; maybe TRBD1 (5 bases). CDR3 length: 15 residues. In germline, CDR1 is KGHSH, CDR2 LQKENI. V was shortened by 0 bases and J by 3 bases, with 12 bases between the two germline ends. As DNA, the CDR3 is TGTGCCAGCTCACCACCGGACACGACTTTCTACGAGCAGTACTTC. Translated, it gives CASSPPDTTFYEQYF.